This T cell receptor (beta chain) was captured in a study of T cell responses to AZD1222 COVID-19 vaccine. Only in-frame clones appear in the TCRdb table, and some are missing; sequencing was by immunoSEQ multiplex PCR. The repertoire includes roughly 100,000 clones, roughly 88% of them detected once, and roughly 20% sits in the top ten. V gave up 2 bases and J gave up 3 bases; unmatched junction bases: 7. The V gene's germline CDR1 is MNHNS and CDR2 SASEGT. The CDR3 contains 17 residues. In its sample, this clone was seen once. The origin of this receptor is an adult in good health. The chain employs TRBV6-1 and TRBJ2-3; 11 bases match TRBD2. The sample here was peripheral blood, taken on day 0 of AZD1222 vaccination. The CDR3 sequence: CASSESGLAGGTDTQYF. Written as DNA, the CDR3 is TGTGCCAGCAGTGAATCGGGCCTAGCGGGGGGAACAGATACGCAGTATTTT.